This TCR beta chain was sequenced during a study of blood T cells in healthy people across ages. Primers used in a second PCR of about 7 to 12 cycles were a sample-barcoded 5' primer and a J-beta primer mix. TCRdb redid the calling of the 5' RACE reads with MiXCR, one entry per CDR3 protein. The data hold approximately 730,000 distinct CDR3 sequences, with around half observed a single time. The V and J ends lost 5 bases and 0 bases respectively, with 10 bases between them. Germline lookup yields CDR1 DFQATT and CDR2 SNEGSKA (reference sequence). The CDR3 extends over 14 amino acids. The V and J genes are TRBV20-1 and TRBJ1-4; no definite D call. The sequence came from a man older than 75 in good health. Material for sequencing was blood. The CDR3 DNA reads TGCAGTGCTCCGGCGGCTCCAACTAATGAAAAACTGTTTTTT. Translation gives CSAPAAPTNEKLFF.